These 25 T cell receptor beta chains came from one sample sequenced in a study of technical replicates of blood from a few donors. Method: immunoSEQ multiplex PCR; TCRdb's copy keeps in-frame clones and lacks some. The table shows approximately 75,000 clones, with around 90% occurring only once. Material for sequencing was T cells isolated from PBMCs. These receptors all stem from a human donor in good health.

This chain links TRBV27 with TRBJ1-4; D possibly corresponds to TRBD1 (5 bases). CDR1 is MNHEY and CDR2 is SMNVEV in the germline V gene (reference sequence). This CDR3 is built from 16 residues. V was trimmed by 6 bases and J by 8 bases, leaving 22 bases between them. The CDR3 loop is CASSPSGGEVYEKLFF. CDR3 in DNA: TGTGCCAGCAGCCCCAGTGGGGGGGAAGTATACGAAAAACTGTTTTTT. Looking up the rest from reference TRBV27 and TRBJ1-4 gives the full variable domain: EAQVTQNPRYLITVTGKKLTVTCSQNMNHEYMSWYRQDPGLGLRQIYYSMNVEVTDKGDVPEGYKVSRKEKRNFPLILESPSPNQTSLYFCASSPSGGEVYEKLFFGSGTQLSVL.

The rearrangement links TRBV9 to TRBJ1-4; D is possibly TRBD1 (5 bases). CDR3 length: 16 amino acids. Trimming took off 6 bases at V and 10 bases at J, with 25 bases between the two ends. CDR1 is SGDLS and CDR2 is YYNGEE in the germline V gene. CDR3 sequence: CASTPGGGINEGKLFF. In nucleotides, the CDR3 is TGTGCCAGCACCCCCGGGGGTGGTATAAATGAAGGAAAACTGTTTTTT.

This chain connects TRBV5-4 to TRBJ1-1; the D gene is possibly TRBD1 (5 bases). In germline, CDR1 is SGHNT, CDR2 YYREEE (reference sequence). CDR3 length: 13 amino acids. The ends were cut back, 5 bases at V and 5 bases at J, with 13 bases in the middle. CDR3 in DNA: TGTGCCAGCAGGTTGACAGATGGTACTGAAGCTTTCTTT. As protein: CASRLTDGTEAFF.

This clone was detected only once. The chain links TRBV10-1 to TRBJ1-5; D ambiguous. CDR1 and CDR2 (germline): WNHNN, SYGVQD (reference sequence). The V end lost 5 bases, the J end lost 3 bases, and 8 bases lay between the germline ends. The CDR3 totals 13 residues. The CDR3, as DNA: TGCGCCAGCAGTCAAGGAGACAATCAGCCCCAGCATTTT. It codes for CASSQGDNQPQHF.

The chain carries TRBV2 and TRBJ2-7; possible D gene TRBD1, 5 bases. With 6 bases removed from V and 3 bases from J, the gap between germline ends came to 18 bases. The germline CDR1 and CDR2 sequences are SNHLY and FYNNEI. The CDR3 extends over 15 amino acids. The CDR3 nucleotides read TGTGCCAGCAGGCAGAGACAGCCCAGTAACTACGAGCAGTACTTC. It is translated as CASRQRQPSNYEQYF. The variable domain in full, completed from reference TRBV2 and TRBJ2-7, reads EPEVTQTPSHQVTQMGQEVILRCVPISNHLYFYWYRQILGQKVEFLVSFYNNEISEKSEIFDDQFSVERPDGSNFTLKIRSTKLEDSAMYFCASRQRQPSNYEQYFGPGTRLTVT.

The rearrangement uses TRBV6-1 and TRBJ2-3, with TRBD1 as a possible D gene (6 bases). Trimming left V 2 bases short and J 0 bases short, with 12 bases between. The CDR3 has 16 amino acids. From germline, CDR1 is MNHNS and CDR2 SASEGT. CDR3 bases: TGTGCCAGCAGTGAAATCGGACAGTCCAGCACAGATACGCAGTATTTT. It codes for CASSEIGQSSTDTQYF.

J is TRBJ1-3 and V is TRBV5-1; D is undetermined. CDR1 and CDR2 from the germline V gene are SGHRS and YFSETQ. The CDR3 consists of 14 residues. V shed 4 bases and J shed 3 bases, with 11 bases lying between them. The CDR3 is CASSESRDGNTIYF. CDR3 nucleotide sequence: TGCGCCAGCAGCGAATCCCGGGATGGAAACACCATATATTTT.

The chain recombines TRBV5-4 with TRBJ2-5; TRBD1 matches 8 bases. The V segment lost 5 bases and the J segment 2 bases; nucleotides outside the gene matches: 5. The CDR3 has 14 residues. Looked up from germline, CDR1 is SGHNT and CDR2 is YYREEE (reference sequence). For the CDR3, the DNA is TGTGCCAGCAGGGTGGACAGGGAGCAAGAGACCCAGTACTTC. Translated: CASRVDREQETQYF.

V and J are TRBV9 and TRBJ2-1; a weak D match, TRBD2 (5 bases). V was pared by 0 bases and J by 0 bases, with 7 bases between. Per germline, CDR1 SGDLS and CDR2 YYNGEE. The CDR3 loop spans 15 amino acids. The CDR3 nucleotides are TGTGCCAGCAGCGTAGGGACTCTCTCCTACAATGAGCAGTTCTTC. As protein: CASSVGTLSYNEQFF.

The chain links TRBV27 to TRBJ2-7; 8 positions agree with TRBD2. The CDR3 has 14 residues. The germline gives CDR1 MNHEY, CDR2 SMNVEV (reference sequence). The junction had 7 bases not matched to a gene; V was cut back by 6 bases and J by 3 bases. The CDR3 DNA reads as TGTGCCAGCAGCATCACCGGGACTAGCTACGAGCAGTACTTC. Translation: CASSITGTSYEQYF.

The chain carries TRBV11-3 and TRBJ2-7, with 7 bases aligning to TRBD2. This CDR3 has 15 amino acids. CDR1 is SGHNT and CDR2 is YENEEA in the germline V gene. J gave up 3 bases and V 4 bases, and 9 bases lay outside the gene matches. The CDR3 nucleotides read TGTGCCAGCAGCTCCCACCCGAGCGGGGACTACGAGCAGTACTTC. Translating it yields CASSSHPSGDYEQYF.

This chain links TRBV7-3 with TRBJ2-5; 12 bases agree with TRBD2. Germline loops: CDR1 SGHTA, CDR2 FQGTGA. This CDR3 comprises 17 residues. After removal of 2 bases from V and 5 bases from J, the junction contained 9 bases not matched to a gene. In DNA form, the CDR3 reads TGTGCCAGCAGCTTAGGAGGGACTAGCGGGCTACAGGAGACCCAGTACTTC. Its translation: CASSLGGTSGLQETQYF.

The chain recombines TRBV7-6 with TRBJ2-7; 7 bases agree with TRBD1. Germline CDR1 is SGHVS and CDR2 is FNYEAQ. The CDR3 has 14 amino acids. Germline trimming cut 5 bases from V and 1 base from J; bases unmatched to any gene: 5. The DNA for the CDR3 is TGTGCCAGCAGCGTGGGGGACAGTTCCTACGAGCAGTACTTC. Its translation is CASSVGDSSYEQYF.

The chain couples TRBV28 to TRBJ1-5; 7 nucleotides line up with TRBD1. Germline CDR1 is MDHEN and CDR2 is SYDVKM. The V gene end was trimmed by 8 bases and the J gene end by 3 bases; junction bases not matched to a gene: 10. The CDR3 extends over 15 amino acids. This CDR3 reads CASVMTGPLNQPQHF. CDR3 sequence (DNA): TGTGCCAGCGTAATGACAGGGCCTCTCAATCAGCCCCAGCATTTT.

The chain combines TRBV9 with TRBJ2-7; D not certain. The CDR3 is made up of 14 amino acids. The germline CDR1 and CDR2 sequences are SGDLS and YYNGEE. Between the trimmed V and J ends, which lost 0 bases and 5 bases, there was a span of 12 bases. CDR3 in amino acids: CASSVGPPPDEQYF. The DNA for the CDR3 is TGTGCCAGCAGCGTAGGGCCCCCCCCCGACGAGCAGTACTTC.

The chain is built from TRBV6-5 and TRBJ2-7; a possible D gene is TRBD2 (5 bases). The CDR3 contains 12 residues. Germline V lookup: CDR1 MNHEY, CDR2 SVGAGI. Trimming cost V 9 bases and J 1 base, with 10 bases left between them. The CDR3 DNA reads as TGTGCCAGTCGGTCGGGGTCCTACGAGCAGTACTTC. This translates into CASRSGSYEQYF.

The rearrangement uses TRBV19 and TRBJ2-1; perhaps TRBD1 as D (6 bases). The V gene's germline CDR1 is LNHDA and CDR2 SQIVND (reference sequence). V lost 2 bases to trimming and J lost 10 bases, with 9 bases between them. This CDR3 has 12 residues. CDR3 sequence reads: CASSIQGYEQFF. In DNA form, the CDR3 reads TGTGCCAGTAGTATACAGGGGTACGAGCAGTTCTTC.

The J gene is TRBJ1-3, the V gene TRBV4-2; D is unresolved. Germline values: CDR1 LGHNA, CDR2 YNFKEQ. The CDR3 is 15 amino acids. Trimming stripped 0 bases from V and 0 bases from J, with 6 bases between. CDR3 residues: CASSQDPGSGNTIYF. As DNA, the CDR3 is TGTGCCAGCAGCCAAGATCCAGGCTCTGGAAACACCATATATTTT.

The V call is TRBV2, the J call TRBJ2-7; TRBD2 matches 8 bases. Per the germline V gene, CDR1 is SNHLY and CDR2 is FYNNEI. J lost 3 bases, V lost 11 bases, and 6 bases had no gene match. This CDR3 comprises 12 residues. Here the CDR3 reads CAARGGRYEQYF. CDR3 coding DNA: TGTGCCGCCCGGGGGGGGCGCTACGAGCAGTACTTC.

This chain uses TRBV7-3 with TRBJ2-5; D is perhaps TRBD1 (6 bases). Germline V gene sequence: CDR1 SGHTA, CDR2 FQGTGA. CDR3 size: 16 residues. The V gene lost 5 bases and the J gene lost 5 bases, with 21 bases spanning the gap. Written as DNA, the CDR3 is TGTGCCAGCAGCCCAGGGGCTTTCTCCGAGGGGGAGACCCAGTACTTC. Translated, it gives CASSPGAFSEGETQYF.

This clone was seen once. The CDR3 sequence: CASSEELAGVNEQFF. The CDR3 DNA sequence: TGTGCCAGCAGTGAAGAGCTAGCGGGAGTAAATGAGCAGTTCTTC. This chain uses TRBV6-1 with TRBJ2-1; TRBD2 matches 10 bases. There are 15 residues in the CDR3. Germline loops: CDR1 MNHNS, CDR2 SASEGT. The trim removed 1 base at V and 7 bases at J, leaving 4 bases unmatched.

The CDR3 loop reads CASSYAGGSEQFF. CDR3 nucleotide sequence: TGTGCCAGCAGTTACGCGGGAGGTAGTGAGCAGTTCTTC. This sequence joins TRBV6-5 and TRBJ2-1, with 8 bases identical to TRBD2. J gave up 9 bases and V 2 bases, and 3 bases lay outside the gene matches. This CDR3 contains 13 residues. CDR1 and CDR2 from the germline V gene are MNHEY and SVGAGI.

The chain couples TRBV7-9 to TRBJ1-1; D may be TRBD1 (6 bases). CDR3 length equals 14 residues. Between the trimmed V and J ends, which lost 3 bases and 4 bases, there was a span of 12 bases. CDR1 and CDR2 (germline): SEHNR, FQNEAQ (reference sequence). Written as DNA, the CDR3 is TGTGCCAGCAGCTTCGGAGGGGGGGGCACTGAAGCTTTCTTT. Residues: CASSFGGGGTEAFF.

J is TRBJ2-3 and V is TRBV25-1; possible D gene TRBD2, 6 bases. This CDR3 contains 13 residues. CDR1 is MGHDK and CDR2 is SYGVNS in the germline V gene. The V and J ends lost 11 bases and 3 bases respectively, with 15 bases between them. The DNA of the CDR3 is TGTGCCGGGGGACTTCGGGGTACAGATACGCAGTATTTT. Amino acid sequence: CAGGLRGTDTQYF. Looking up the rest from reference TRBV25-1 and TRBJ2-3 gives the full variable domain: EADIYQTPRYLVIGTGKKITLECSQTMGHDKMYWYQQDPGMELHLIHYSYGVNSTEKGDLSSESTVSRIRTEHFPLTLESARPSHTSQYLCAGGLRGTDTQYFGPGTRLTVL.

The chain has TRBV11-2 and TRBJ1-2; D is undetermined. CDR3 length: 16 residues. The V and J ends lost 5 bases and 0 bases respectively, with 16 bases between them. Germline loops: CDR1 SGHAT, CDR2 FQNNGV. In DNA, the CDR3 is TGTGCCAGCAGCATAAATCTCCGGGTTTCTAACTATGGCTACACCTTC. Protein product: CASSINLRVSNYGYTF.